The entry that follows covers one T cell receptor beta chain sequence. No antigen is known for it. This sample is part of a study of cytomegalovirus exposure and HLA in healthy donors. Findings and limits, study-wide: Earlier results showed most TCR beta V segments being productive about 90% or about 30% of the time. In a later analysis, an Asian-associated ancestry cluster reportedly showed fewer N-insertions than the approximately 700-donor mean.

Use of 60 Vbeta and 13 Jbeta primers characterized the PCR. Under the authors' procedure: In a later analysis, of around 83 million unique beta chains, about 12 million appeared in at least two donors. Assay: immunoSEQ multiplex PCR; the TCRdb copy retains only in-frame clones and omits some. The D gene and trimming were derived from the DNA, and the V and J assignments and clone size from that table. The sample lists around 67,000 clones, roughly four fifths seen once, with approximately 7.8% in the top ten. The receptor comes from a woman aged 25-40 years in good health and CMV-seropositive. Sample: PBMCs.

Here the CDR3 DNA reads TGTGCCAGCAGCTTAATTCTGAGCAATGAGCAGTTCTTC. Residues: CASSLILSNEQFF. This rearrangement joins TRBV7-3 to TRBJ2-1, with D unclear. V dropped 1 base and J dropped 6 bases, with 7 bases sitting between them. The CDR3 has 13 amino acids. Germline loops: CDR1 SGHTA, CDR2 FQGTGA.